The next 30 T cell receptor beta chains were all read from a single sample in a study of Graves' ophthalmopathy and Graves' hyperthyroidism. Scientists amplified the TCR beta CDR3 regions from RNA transcripts. Amplification began with first-round RT-PCR using HTBI primers, then second-round multiplex PCR was performed. TCRdb called the multiplex PCR reads again in MiXCR, with one record for every CDR3 protein. There are 450,000 or so distinct CDR3 sequences in the sample; over 13% occur only once, and over 8% lies in the top ten. What was sequenced was blood. The receptor set was obtained from a woman under 40 with Graves' ophthalmopathy.

This clonotype was recorded many times. This chain uses TRBV7-2 with TRBJ2-7, with 8 bases fitting TRBD2. The V segment lost 2 bases and the J segment 4 bases; nucleotides outside the gene matches: 13. Germline assignment: CDR1 SGHTA and CDR2 FQGNSA. This CDR3 has 17 amino acids. CDR3 residues: CASSLSSGTRKNYEQYF. The DNA of the CDR3 is TGTGCCAGCAGCTTATCGTCCGGGACTAGGAAAAATTACGAGCAGTACTTC.

In this sample, this clonotype turned up many times. The chain uses TRBV24-1 and TRBJ2-2, with unresolved D. This CDR3 comprises 16 residues. Trimming left V 5 bases short and J 2 bases short, with 14 bases between. Germline CDR1 reads KGHDR; CDR2 reads SFDVKD. The CDR3 coding sequence is TGTGCCACCAGTGGCTTGCGCAGGCGAAACACCGGGGAGCTGTTTTTT. Its protein is CATSGLRRRNTGELFF.

In its sample, this clonotype was seen many times. The chain joins TRBV7-2 to TRBJ1-5; tentative D call: TRBD1 (5 bases). V lost 5 bases and J lost 5, with 16 bases in between. Germline V gene sequence: CDR1 SGHTA, CDR2 FQGNSA. The CDR3 extends over 15 amino acids. The CDR3 is CASSPPPGGYQPQHF. The CDR3 DNA follows: TGTGCCAGCAGCCCCCCCCCCGGGGGTTATCAGCCCCAGCATTTT.

This clonotype was detected a few times. The chain has TRBV30 and TRBJ1-6, with D possibly matching TRBD1 (5 bases). CDR3 length equals 14 residues. CDR1 is GTSNPN and CDR2 is SVGIG in the germline V gene (reference sequence). V was clipped by 2 bases and J by 10 bases, with 15 bases between them. The CDR3: CAWSSGTPESPLHF. CDR3 coding DNA: TGTGCCTGGAGTTCCGGGACCCCCGAATCACCCCTCCACTTT. The full variable domain, rest sourced from reference TRBV30 and TRBJ1-6, is SQTIHQWPATLVQPVGSPLSLECTVEGTSNPNLYWYRQAAGRGLQLLFYSVGIGQISSEVPQNLSASRPQDRQFILSSKKLLLSDSGFYLCAWSSGTPESPLHFGNGTRLTVT.

Many counts were recorded for this clonotype. The chain joins TRBV2 to TRBJ2-5; unclear D gene. The CDR3 is 15 residues long. Germline CDR1 and CDR2: SNHLY and FYNNEI. With 3 bases removed from V and 5 bases from J, the gap between germline ends came to 16 bases. CDR3 region: CASSDILDPIETQYF. The CDR3 bases are TGTGCCAGCAGTGACATCCTCGACCCTATTGAGACCCAGTACTTC.

This clonotype was counted at least ten times. This chain connects TRBV5-1 to TRBJ2-4; 10 nucleotides line up with TRBD2. This CDR3 has 15 amino acids. V dropped 0 bases and J dropped 8; count of bases not matched to a gene: 5. The germline CDR1 and CDR2 sequences are SGHRS and YFSETQ. CDR3 coding DNA: TGCGCCAGCAGCTTGGAGGCTAGCGGGAGAGACATTCAGTACTTC. It encodes CASSLEASGRDIQYF.

V gene TRBV6-5 combines with J gene TRBJ1-1; no firm D call. CDR1 and CDR2 (germline): MNHEY, SVGAGI. The CDR3 has 12 residues. The ends were cut back, 4 bases at V and 13 bases at J, with 16 bases in the middle. This chain's CDR3 is CASSLASVVGFF. In DNA form, the CDR3 reads TGTGCCAGCAGTTTAGCTTCTGTCGTGGGTTTCTTT.

This clonotype occurred many times. The chain employs TRBV6-5 and TRBJ1-2; 10 bases are shared with TRBD1. The CDR3 has 15 amino acids. The V gene end was trimmed by 6 bases and the J gene end by 5 bases; junction bases not matched to a gene: 9. Germline assignment: CDR1 MNHEY and CDR2 SVGAGI. CDR3 nucleotides: TGTGCCAGCAGACAACCGGGACAGGGGTTATATGGCTACACCTTC. As protein: CASRQPGQGLYGYTF.

This clonotype appeared many times. The V call is TRBV20-1, the J call TRBJ1-2, with 10 bases identical to TRBD1. The length of the CDR3 is 15 residues. The germline gives CDR1 DFQATT, CDR2 SNEGSKA (reference sequence). Losses at the gene ends were 5 bases for V and 2 bases for J; bases not matched to a gene: 8. As DNA, the CDR3 is TGCAGTGCTCCTCCCTCGACAGGGGGCAACTATGGCTACACCTTC. Translated, it gives CSAPPSTGGNYGYTF.

This clonotype was counted ten times or more. The J gene is TRBJ2-7, the V gene TRBV5-1; possible D gene TRBD1, 5 bases. CDR3 length: 13 amino acids. In germline, CDR1 is SGHRS, CDR2 YFSETQ. Trimming shortened V by 4 bases and J by 2 bases, and 10 bases separated the two germline ends. CDR3: CASSIDRAYEQYF. DNA of the CDR3: TGCGCCAGCAGCATCGACAGAGCCTACGAGCAGTACTTC.

The gene calls are TRBV20-1 and TRBJ2-5, with D tentatively TRBD1 or TRBD2 (5 bases each). V was shortened by 3 bases and J by 4 bases, with 21 bases between the two germline ends. CDR1 is DFQATT and CDR2 is SNEGSKA in the germline V gene (reference sequence). CDR3 length equals 16 residues. Written as DNA, the CDR3 is TGCAGTGCTAGTGTCAGCCCGGGGCCCATTGGAGAGACCCAGTACTTC. Protein sequence: CSASVSPGPIGETQYF.

In this sample, this clonotype turned up many times. The J gene is TRBJ1-1, the V gene TRBV6-1; 10 bases are shared with TRBD1. V gave up 4 bases and J gave up 3 bases; unmatched junction bases: 8. Germline-derived CDR1 and CDR2 are MNHNS and SASEGT. This CDR3 contains 16 residues. This chain's CDR3 is CASSALGTGVDTEAFF. CDR3 bases: TGTGCCAGCAGTGCCCTCGGGACAGGGGTGGACACTGAAGCTTTCTTT.

The chain recombines TRBV12-3 or TRBV12-4 with TRBJ1-1; 7 bases fit TRBD1. Trimming removed 7 bases from V and 0 bases from J; junction bases left unmatched: 11. This CDR3 has 16 residues. In nucleotides, the CDR3 is TGTGCCAGCATCCCGGACAGGATGACAGTGAACACTGAAGCTTTCTTT. It codes for CASIPDRMTVNTEAFF.

This clonotype was detected a few times. The chain carries TRBV5-4 and TRBJ2-4; no clear D. The V gene's germline CDR1 is SGHNT and CDR2 YYREEE (reference sequence). V was clipped by 4 bases and J by 5 bases, with 7 bases between them. The CDR3 is made up of 12 amino acids. The CDR3 spells CASSGPENIQYF. CDR3 nucleotide sequence: TGTGCCAGCAGCGGCCCCGAAAACATTCAGTACTTC.

This clonotype appeared many times. This chain links TRBV13 with TRBJ2-7, with D tentatively TRBD2 (6 bases). Germline V gene data show CDR1 as PRHDT and CDR2 as FYEKMQ (reference sequence). Trimming left V 5 bases short and J 9 bases short, with 26 bases between. The CDR3 totals 16 residues. This CDR3 reads CASSMTYGGRNVGQYF. CDR3 DNA: TGTGCCAGCAGCATGACCTACGGGGGACGTAATGTGGGGCAGTACTTC.

This clonotype was seen repeatedly, ten times or more. The chain combines TRBV5-1 with TRBJ2-7; D gene unclear. Germline CDR1 SGHRS, CDR2 YFSETQ. V lost 1 base and J lost 2, with 7 bases in between. CDR3 length: 13 residues. The CDR3 region is CASSLFTPYEQYF. The CDR3 region has the DNA TGCGCCAGCAGCTTGTTTACTCCCTACGAGCAGTACTTC.

In this sample, this clonotype turned up once. This chain connects TRBV29-1 to TRBJ2-2; 8 bases align to TRBD1. CDR3 size: 15 residues. Per germline, CDR1 SQVTM and CDR2 ANQGSEA. V gave up 6 bases and J gave up 6 bases; unmatched junction bases: 12. CDR3 in amino acids: CSVDGSRQGSGELFF. The DNA for the CDR3 is TGCAGCGTGGACGGGTCGAGACAGGGGTCCGGGGAGCTGTTTTTT.

Remarks on this clonotype: The missing conserved phenylalanine or tryptophan at the end of this CDR3 makes a read error likely. The chain combines TRBV7-2 with TRBJ1-2, with 9 bases matching TRBD1. The germline gives CDR1 SGHTA, CDR2 FQGNSA. This CDR3 is built from 14 residues. After removal of 6 bases from V and 8 bases from J, the junction contained 10 bases not matched to a gene. The CDR3 DNA is TGTGCCAGCAGTCCTCGACAGGGGGTAATCGGCTACACCGTC. This gives the protein CASSPRQGVIGYTV.

In this sample, this clonotype turned up many times. The chain links TRBV6-5 to TRBJ2-7; a possible D gene is TRBD2 (5 bases). This CDR3 has 15 residues. CDR1 and CDR2 (germline): MNHEY, SVGAGI. V shed 2 bases and J shed 6 bases, with 17 bases lying between them. The CDR3 DNA follows: TGTGCCAGCAGTTACCGACTCAACGCCCGGGGCGAGCAGTACTTC. It specifies CASSYRLNARGEQYF.

V and J are TRBV4-1 and TRBJ2-6; D not certain. Trimming pared 0 bases from V and 4 bases from J, leaving 10 bases between. Germline-derived CDR1 and CDR2 are MGHRA and YSYEKL. This CDR3 has 16 amino acids. The CDR3 loop is CASSQDPFPGANVLTF. For the CDR3, the DNA is TGCGCCAGCAGCCAAGATCCGTTTCCGGGGGCCAACGTCCTGACTTTC.

There are many counts of this clonotype. The gene calls are TRBV7-8 and TRBJ2-5; TRBD2 aligns across 9 bases. Germline trimming cut 5 bases from V and 3 bases from J; bases unmatched to any gene: 7. From germline, CDR1 is SGHVS and CDR2 FQNEAQ. The CDR3 has 15 residues. This CDR3 reads CASSRGLASEETQYF. CDR3 sequence (DNA): TGTGCCAGCAGCCGGGGACTAGCAAGCGAAGAGACCCAGTACTTC.

The genes are TRBV28 and TRBJ2-7; a weak D match, TRBD2 (5 bases). Per the germline V gene, CDR1 is MDHEN and CDR2 is SYDVKM. This CDR3 has 15 amino acids. V gave up 6 bases and J gave up 0 bases, with 15 bases separating them. The CDR3 coding sequence is TGTGCCAGCAGATACGAGGGCCGAAGCTCCTACGAGCAGTACTTC. This encodes CASRYEGRSSYEQYF.

This clonotype occurred many times. The chain carries TRBV7-8 and TRBJ2-5, with D uncertain. Trimming removed 2 bases from V and 2 bases from J, with 12 bases in between. Germline V CDR1 and CDR2: SGHVS, FQNEAQ. This CDR3 comprises 15 residues. The CDR3 reads CASSLKARRQETQYF. DNA of the CDR3: TGTGCCAGCAGCTTAAAGGCAAGGCGACAAGAGACCCAGTACTTC.

This clonotype turned up a few times. One end of the junction is discordant with germline, which a read error may explain. The chain has TRBV5-5 and TRBJ2-7; no reliable D call. CDR1 SGHKS and CDR2 YYEKEE come from the germline V gene (reference sequence). This CDR3 has 12 residues. This chain's CDR3 is CASNLDPTWQYF. The DNA of the CDR3 is TGTGCCAGCAACTTGGATCCGACGTGGCAGTACTTC.

A word on this clonotype: Just one base apart from a much larger clone, this may be a read error. The V and J genes are TRBV7-2 and TRBJ1-1; D remains ambiguous. The CDR3 consists of 13 residues. The germline V gene has CDR1 SGHTA and CDR2 FQGNSA. CDR3 amino acids: CASSLAINTEACF. CDR3 bases: TGTGCCAGCAGCTTAGCGATAAACACTGAAGCTTGCTTT.

Details on this clonotype: A much larger clone lies a single base off, so this may be a read error. The CDR3 DNA reads TGTGCCAGCAGCTCCTGGTCTAGCGTGAACACCGGGGAGCTGTTTTTT. This translates into CASSSWSSVNTGELFF. The V call is TRBV9, the J call TRBJ2-2; weak D call: TRBD2 (6 bases). This CDR3 has 16 residues. Germline lookup yields CDR1 SGDLS and CDR2 YYNGEE. Trimming took off 4 bases at V and 1 base at J, with 14 bases between the two ends.

This clonotype was counted many times. The chain combines TRBV6-2 or TRBV6-3 with TRBJ2-7; a possible D gene is TRBD2 (7 bases). Germline CDR1 and CDR2: MNHEY and SVGEGT. V was pared by 4 bases and J by 6 bases, with 16 bases between. This CDR3 is 14 amino acids long. CDR3 nucleotide sequence: TGTGCCAGCAGTTCTAACGCAGGGGAGGGCGAGCAGTACTTC. This gives the protein CASSSNAGEGEQYF.

This clonotype was seen repeatedly, ten times or more. The gene calls are TRBV19 and TRBJ2-2; the D is unclear. V lost 4 bases and J 6 bases, leaving 12 bases between the germline ends. The CDR3 consists of 14 residues. The V gene's germline CDR1 is LNHDA and CDR2 SQIVND (reference sequence). The CDR3 DNA sequence: TGTGCCAGTAGTAAGCTGGGAACGGCCGGGGAGCTGTTTTTT. Translated, it gives CASSKLGTAGELFF.

This clonotype was seen repeatedly, ten times or more. The chain links TRBV6-2 or TRBV6-3 to TRBJ1-5; D uncertain. This CDR3 region has 13 residues. Germline V gene lookup returns CDR1 MNHEY and CDR2 SVGEGT. V lost 4 bases and J 5 bases, leaving 9 bases between the germline ends. The CDR3 DNA sequence: TGTGCCAGCAGTTGGAGACGGGATCAGCCCCAGCATTTT. It yields the protein CASSWRRDQPQHF.

In this sample, this clonotype turned up many times. J is TRBJ1-2 and V is TRBV11-1, with TRBD1 identical over 10 bases. V was pared by 2 bases and J by 6 bases, with 12 bases of the junction left unmatched. The CDR3 sequence is 17 residues long. Germline values: CDR1 SGHAT, CDR2 FQDESV (reference sequence). The CDR3 bases are TGTGCCAGCAGCTTATTCCAACTGGACAGGGGGGACGATGGCTACACCTTC. Residues: CASSLFQLDRGDDGYTF.